What follows describes a single T cell receptor (beta chain). Using immunoSEQ multiplex PCR, the repertoire was profiled, and TCRdb retains in-frame clones only, with some absent. The sample includes roughly 84,000 clones, about four fifths of them seen just once. The data were taken from a study of blood T cell repertoires in COVID-19. The ends lost 3 bases at V and 5 bases at J; junction bases unmatched: 7. Germline CDR1 is MGHDK and CDR2 is SYGVNS. This CDR3 contains 15 residues. The rearrangement joins TRBV25-1 to TRBJ1-1; 9 positions agree with TRBD1. Sequences were obtained from peripheral blood. The TCR was taken from a woman in her thirties or forties with active or convalescent COVID-19. The CDR3 nucleotides are TGTGCCAGCAGTGATACAGGGGGCACGGGGACTGAAGCTTTCTTT. Protein: CASSDTGGTGTEAFF.